This paragraph reports one TCR beta chain. This receptor's antigen is unknown. No quality values exist for individual bases; no much larger clone is one base distant. The cohort consisted of hundreds of healthy bone marrow donors. At the time of sampling, every cohort member was nominally healthy, though immune exposures that went unrecorded were likely present. The donor tested CMV seronegative and was one of the 352 seronegative cohort members. Each donor provided a peripheral blood sample, and peripheral blood mononuclear cells were used for TCR beta sequencing. The Qiagen DNeasy Blood Extraction Kit was used to extract genomic DNA from the blood cell samples. Trimming accounts for 6 bases at V and 4 bases at J, while the number of junction bases matched to no gene is 8. The CDR3, cysteine through phenylalanine, is 15 amino acids long. Only the CDR3 portion is preserved as DNA: 45 bases, with reading frame beginning at the first base. CDR1 and CDR2 are read off the germline V gene (reference sequence) as MNHEY and SMNVEV.

The method behind the library was the immunoSEQ multiplex PCR assay. For the multiplex PCR, a mixture combining 60 forward primers for TCR Vbeta segments and 13 reverse primers for TCR Jbeta segments was used. Amplification of the CDR3 region of rearranged TCR beta genes was performed with a multiplex PCR assay on genomic DNA. The amplified TCR beta libraries were sequenced on the Illumina HiSeq System as 87-base-pair reads. Turning to the authors' computational methods: In a later analysis, tens of millions of unique TCR beta chains were counted across the roughly 670 repertoires, and around 10 million of these chains were shared by at least two donors. A nearest-neighbor algorithm error-corrected the raw reads and collapsed the reads into unique sequences, merging closely related sequences to remove PCR and sequencing errors. Alignment of CDR3 sequences to IMGT reference sequences was used to assign V, D and J gene segments. For a sequence to be retained, a match of at least six nucleotides was required to both a V gene segment and a J gene segment. A rearrangement was called productive if the CDR3 had no stop codons and remained in frame with V and J, and every other rearrangement was called non-productive. CDR3 was defined by IMGT convention, running from the second conserved V-encoded cysteine to the conserved J-encoded phenylalanine. The earlier analysis of 500 to 650 of the donors excluded any sequence lacking an unambiguous match to a single V gene segment. In an earlier analysis of several hundred of the donors, a V segment was called functional when productive rearrangements were above 56.7%, and segregating when the standard deviation between donors exceeded 5%. A statistical classification framework was developed to diagnose cytomegalovirus status using the catalog of TCR beta chain sequences. A later analysis assigned V and J genes by comparing TCR nucleotide sequences with IMGT/GENE-DB human TR gene sequences. A later analysis assigned CDR3 sequences and most-parsimonious VDJ recombination scenarios with the TCRdist pipeline. A later analysis defined each TCR beta chain by its CDR3 amino acid sequence plus V-gene family, and excluded reads lacking a unique V-gene family. A later analysis removed 550 to 650 highly shared, low-generation-probability nucleotide sequences to deal with suspected cross-contamination and a sequencing artifact. For each public chain, a later analysis derived a clonal expansion index from normalized ranks of inferred template counts within each repertoire. A later analysis computed generation probabilities with a VDJ recombination model fitted to out-of-frame rearrangements, and checked the results against IGoR. In a later analysis, TCR-TCR, TCR-HLA and TCR-CMV co-occurrence was scored with hypergeometric tests, and a repertoire-size bias correction was applied to TCR pairs. To estimate false discovery rates, a later analysis permuted the HLA or CMV assignments 20 times. A later analysis grouped co-occurring TCRs with DBSCAN, adding TCRdist sequence similarity when clustering within HLA-allele-positive subsets. For co-occurrence clustering, repertoires with fewer than 30,000 or more than 120,000 public chains were excluded, along with four or five repertoires with anomalous nucleotide sharing. The clones in this table, taken by TCRdb from immuneACCESS, are in-frame only. Not every clone is retained; where verified, under half of the shortfall comes from an unresolved V gene, and the cause of the rest is unknown. V and J calls and clone size are copied from that table; D and trimming were computed from the DNA. Within this sample are just over 200,000 clones, with roughly four fifths of them counted one time only. Together, the top ten hold less than 3% of the sample.

This entry is derived from a study of cytomegalovirus exposure and HLA in healthy donors (dated by TCRdb to the late 2010s). Turning to the overall study: In an earlier analysis of fewer than 750 of the donors, about 270 Gb of sequence data and 100 million or so unique TCR beta sequences from approximately 180 million T cells were reported. High-throughput TCR immunosequencing, statistical association of individual TCRs with disease status, and machine learning were combined to predict cytomegalovirus infection status. In the later analysis, no new phenotypic data were used to find candidate immune exposures; instead, reliance was placed on TCR beta sequences and their occurrence across donors. Among roughly 370 genotyped donors of the cohort, an average of 235,054 unique TCR beta nucleotide sequences were sequenced per donor, around a sixth of them non-productive. The study used immunosequencing to profile the T cell repertoires of about 670 subjects and linked those repertoires to cytomegalovirus serostatus. Typing coverage varied by locus: roughly 629-640 donors for A, B, C, DRB1 and DQB1; 500 to 550 for DQA1; around 610 for DPA1; roughly 470 for DPB1. Genome-wide SNP genotypes for about 55% of the roughly 670 donors were used in a later genetic analysis, which treated that subset as a discovery cohort. To decide whether each TCR beta V gene segment behaved as functional or pseudogenic, an earlier analysis of 587 of the donors relied on high-throughput TCR beta sequencing. All discovery cohort repertoires had been generated on a single sequencing platform. To study patterns of TCR occurrence, a later analysis re-analyzed previously published TCR beta repertoires from several hundred donors and added high-resolution HLA genotyping. Five DR-DQ haplotypes were handled as single units for association and clustering, since linkage in the cohort was strong. Class I and class II HLA loci were covered by the typing at four-digit resolution. A separate validation cohort of more than 100 different subjects was used in addition to the 666-subject first cohort. Of the roughly 400 genotyped donors, 65% to 90% were placed in the genetic ancestry cluster associated with self-reported Caucasian donors. Donor age, sex, ethnicity and CMV serostatus were compiled alongside the repertoire data. An early release that covered roughly 600 HLA-typed donors contained approximately 300 gigabases of sequencing data and 70 million to 100 million unique TCR sequences. The study aimed to test whether signatures of past pathogen exposure could be identified by cataloging public T cell receptors. Beyond this particular receptor, the publication reports: A further reported finding was that TCR beta sequences accurately predicted the HLA-A and HLA-B alleles for most subjects in the first cohort. Roughly uniform sequencing depth across donors was assumed in presence/absence analyses, although this assumption may not hold. In a later genetic analysis, fewer N-insertions in productive TCRs were reported among donors in an Asian-associated ancestry cluster than the roughly 640-donor mean. Because counts were too low, under 20 rarely observed V segments, including chromosome 9 orphons, were left out of the earlier analysis of approximately 580 of the donors. When HLA alleles, especially DR and DQ, strongly co-occurred, attributing TCR associations to individual alleles was difficult. The classifier was reported to diagnose cytomegalovirus status with high specificity and sensitivity in both the original and validation cohorts. Because HLA typing was unavailable for some donors at each locus, only the typed subset was used in association tests. A later analysis associated 17,000 or so TCR beta sequences with specific HLA alleles at a false discovery rate of 0.05. According to a later analysis, parvovirus B19, influenza, CMV and Epstein-Barr virus appeared linked to several top co-occurrence clusters. Compared with equally common non-associated chains, HLA-associated TCR beta chains in a later analysis were more clonally expanded and had lower generation probabilities. The sequencing pipeline was judged likely to have produced a cluster of highly shared sequence variants as a technical artifact. This cohort had only TCR beta chains sequenced, and the lack of alpha or paired-chain data limited which features could be detected. For the cohort, immune exposure information was limited to CMV serostatus. According to a later analysis, TCR association rates differed among HLA loci, with DRB1 alleles showing the most associated TCRs and HLA-C alleles showing the fewest. A later genetic analysis associated a missense DCLRE1C variant with V-gene and J-gene trimming of TCR beta chains, and an independent cohort replicated the association. According to the authors, the approach could potentially be generalized to other disease states and immunological phenotypes. Because the 87-base-pair reads could not distinguish some IMGT-functional V segments, including TRBV6-2 and TRBV6-3, those segments were excluded. In an earlier analysis of around 500 of the donors, most TCR beta V segments appeared in productive rearrangements about 87% or about 30% of the time, broadly matching IMGT annotations. Most CMV-associated TCR beta chains appeared to be HLA-restricted in a later analysis, and the HLA associations seemed to be driven largely by CMV exposure. The study gave a list of over 150 TCR beta chains associated with cytomegalovirus. Linkage disequilibrium might explain the correlated functional status among segregating V segments, but an unknown experimental factor could not be ruled out. Across donors, most TCR sequences were observed very rarely, whereas some public TCRs were present in many individuals. Three of the identified cytomegalovirus-associated TCR beta chains were confirmed in vitro to be specific for cytomegalovirus antigens.

The chain uses TRBV27 and TRBJ1-5, with 8 central nucleotides matching TRBD1. This clonotype originated in a woman in her forties in good health and CMV-seronegative. The sequencing sample was made of PBMCs. CDR3 loop: CASRAQGAGNQPQHF. The nucleotide sequence reads TGTGCCAGCAGAGCTCAGGGGGCAGGGAATCAGCCCCAGCATTTT.